This T cell receptor (beta chain) was found in a study of T cell changes during pregnancy in multiple sclerosis. Only in-frame clones appear in the TCRdb table, and some are missing; sequencing was by immunoSEQ multiplex PCR. The top ten clones hold approximately 0.62% of a sample with roughly 40,000 clones, about nine tenths of them seen once. Germline values: CDR1 SNHLY, CDR2 FYNNEI. The CDR3 sequence is 17 residues long. V lost 2 bases to trimming and J lost 0 bases, with 13 bases between them. The clonotype was recovered from a female donor with multiple sclerosis, enrolled in a pregnancy study. The chain recombines TRBV2 with TRBJ2-2; D is possibly TRBD1 (5 bases). The specimen comprised CD4+ T cells from peripheral blood mononuclear cells, sampled in the first trimester of pregnancy. DNA of the CDR3: TGTGCCAGCAGTGAACCTCTTCAAGGGGCGAACACCGGGGAGCTGTTTTTT. Translated, it gives CASSEPLQGANTGELFF. The full variable domain, its missing parts supplied by reference TRBV2 and TRBJ2-2, is EPEVTQTPSHQVTQMGQEVILRCVPISNHLYFYWYRQILGQKVEFLVSFYNNEISEKSEIFDDQFSVERPDGSNFTLKIRSTKLEDSAMYFCASSEPLQGANTGELFFGEGSRLTVL.